This entry lists 11 T cell receptor beta chains sequenced from one sample in a study of blood T cell repertoires in COVID-19. Sequencing was performed with immunoSEQ multiplex PCR; in TCRdb, only in-frame clones are kept and a portion is missing. This table has under 250,000 clones, around 84% appearing once. Sequences were obtained from peripheral blood. The source of these receptors is a man aged 45 to 65 with COVID-19, enrolled during active disease.

This clone was found a few times. Other DNA sequences within the sample encode an identical CDR3. The chain links TRBV6-5 to TRBJ1-5; D uncertain. Germline CDR1 and CDR2: MNHEY and SVGAGI. The CDR3 consists of 12 residues. V gave up 5 bases and J gave up 7 bases, with 9 bases separating them. CDR3 protein: CASSPPGQPQHF. DNA for the CDR3: TGTGCCAGCAGTCCTCCAGGACAGCCCCAGCATTTT.

The CDR3 DNA reads as TGTGCCAGCAGGAGGACAGATACGCAGTATTTT. Protein sequence: CASRRTDTQYF. The rearrangement links TRBV28 to TRBJ2-3; D is undetermined. This CDR3 region has 11 residues. V was trimmed by 6 bases and J by 3 bases, leaving 4 bases between them. Germline lookup yields CDR1 MDHEN and CDR2 SYDVKM.

The rearrangement joins TRBV9 to TRBJ1-1; D unclear. Per germline, CDR1 SGDLS and CDR2 YYNGEE. Deletions cut 2 bases from V and 1 base from J, with 6 bases between. The CDR3 length is 13 residues. CDR3 in DNA: TGTGCCAGCAGCGTCGAGGGGAACACTGAAGCTTTCTTT. This codes for CASSVEGNTEAFF.

A note on this clone: Other DNA sequences of this sample code for an identical CDR3. This rearrangement joins TRBV6-5 to TRBJ2-7; D uncertain. Trimming took off 4 bases at V and 4 bases at J, with 14 bases between the two ends. This CDR3 spans 14 amino acids. CDR1 MNHEY and CDR2 SVGAGI come from the germline V gene. CDR3 coding DNA: TGTGCCAGCAGTTCCCCGGGTTCCTCGTACGAGCAGTACTTC. Amino acids: CASSSPGSSYEQYF.

This clone was found a few times. The V gene is TRBV7-9, the J gene TRBJ1-6; D is uncertain. Deletions cut 8 bases from V and 3 bases from J, with 11 bases between. The CDR3 totals 14 residues. Germline lookup yields CDR1 SEHNR and CDR2 FQNEAQ (reference sequence). The CDR3 protein is CASELVSYNSPLHF. CDR3 DNA: TGTGCCAGCGAGTTGGTGAGCTATAATTCACCCCTCCACTTT.

The rearrangement joins TRBV10-3 to TRBJ2-5; possible D gene TRBD1, 5 bases. Germline CDR1 is ENHRY and CDR2 is SYGVKD. Trimming shortened V by 6 bases and J by 7 bases, and 15 bases separated the two germline ends. The CDR3 contains 13 residues. The CDR3 loop is CAISDDRIGTQYF. CDR3 sequence (DNA): TGTGCCATCAGCGATGACAGAATCGGGACCCAGTACTTC.

Worth noting for this clone: The sample carries other DNA sequences with the same CDR3. The V gene is TRBV30, the J gene TRBJ1-2, with TRBD1 matching over 7 bases. This CDR3 contains 12 residues. Germline assignment: CDR1 GTSNPN and CDR2 SVGIG (reference sequence). V dropped 3 bases and J dropped 7; count of bases not matched to a gene: 5. The chain's CDR3 is CAWRTGSFGYTF. The CDR3 coding sequence is TGTGCCTGGAGGACAGGGTCCTTTGGCTACACCTTC.

The chain recombines TRBV6-6 with TRBJ2-7; D possibly corresponds to TRBD2 (5 bases). Trimming removed 4 bases from V and 4 bases from J, with 8 bases in between. Germline V gene sequence: CDR1 MNHNY, CDR2 SVGAGI (reference sequence). The CDR3 spans 12 residues. The CDR3 spells CASSFGVYEQYF. DNA of the CDR3: TGTGCCAGCAGTTTCGGGGTTTACGAGCAGTACTTC.

The chain recombines TRBV6-6 with TRBJ1-3; 9 bases are a match to TRBD1. Trimming removed 0 bases from V and 2 bases from J; junction bases left unmatched: 2. CDR1 is MNHNY, CDR2 SVGAGI, per germline (reference sequence). This CDR3 is built from 16 residues. The CDR3 protein is CASSYSRTGAGNTIYF. CDR3 bases: TGTGCCAGCAGTTACTCGAGGACAGGGGCTGGAAACACCATATATTTT.

This clone has a single count. This sequence joins TRBV9 and TRBJ2-5; D might be TRBD1 (6 bases). V was clipped by 4 bases and J by 2 bases, with 9 bases between them. Germline-derived CDR1 and CDR2 are SGDLS and YYNGEE. This CDR3 has 13 residues. CDR3 sequence reads: CASSIGQQETQYF. In DNA, the CDR3 is TGTGCCAGCAGCATCGGACAGCAAGAGACCCAGTACTTC. The full variable domain, its missing parts supplied by reference TRBV9 and TRBJ2-5, is DSGVTQTPKHLITATGQRVTLRCSPRSGDLSVYWYQQSLDQGLQFLIQYYNGEERAKGNILERFSAQQFPDLHSELNLSSLELGDSALYFCASSIGQQETQYFGPGTRLLVL.

V usage is TRBV3-1 (or the pseudogene TRBV3-2) and J usage is TRBJ2-2; perhaps TRBD2 as D (5 bases). The CDR3 loop spans 18 amino acids. Per the germline V gene, CDR1 is LGHDT and CDR2 is YNNKEL (reference sequence). V lost 1 base and J 0 bases, leaving 15 bases between the germline ends. CDR3 nucleotides: TGTGCCAGCAGCCAAGCATTGCCGGGAAGTCCGAACACCGGGGAGCTGTTTTTT. Its translation is CASSQALPGSPNTGELFF.